This TCR beta chain was captured in a study of T cells after yellow fever vaccination. In the study overall: Preparation of fractions with low cell numbers was performed using SMART-Seq v4 Ultra Low Input. The study, taken as a whole, reports: Few clonotypes appeared in both CD4 and CD8 compartments. Weaker overall, the secondary response nonetheless peaked faster (day 5 versus 15).

The TCR cDNA carried a universal primer site and UMIs from 5'RACE template switching. TCRdb passed the 5' RACE reads through MiXCR, listing each CDR3 protein once. This sample has about 58,000 distinct CDR3 sequences, with approximately 6.9% found just once. Trimming left V 4 bases short and J 7 bases short, with 13 bases between. This CDR3 has 13 amino acids. In this sample, this clonotype turned up many times. The antigen is not known. The material was CD8+ T cells sorted from PBMCs, obtained on the day of the first yellow fever vaccination. This sequence joins TRBV12-3 or TRBV12-4 and TRBJ1-2, with a weak D call TRBD1 (5 bases). The sequence derives from a man aged 18 to 30 who received the YFV17D yellow fever vaccine. The DNA of the CDR3 is TGTGCCAGCAGTTCGACAGTAGAGGGTGGCTACACCTTC. This translates into CASSSTVEGGYTF.